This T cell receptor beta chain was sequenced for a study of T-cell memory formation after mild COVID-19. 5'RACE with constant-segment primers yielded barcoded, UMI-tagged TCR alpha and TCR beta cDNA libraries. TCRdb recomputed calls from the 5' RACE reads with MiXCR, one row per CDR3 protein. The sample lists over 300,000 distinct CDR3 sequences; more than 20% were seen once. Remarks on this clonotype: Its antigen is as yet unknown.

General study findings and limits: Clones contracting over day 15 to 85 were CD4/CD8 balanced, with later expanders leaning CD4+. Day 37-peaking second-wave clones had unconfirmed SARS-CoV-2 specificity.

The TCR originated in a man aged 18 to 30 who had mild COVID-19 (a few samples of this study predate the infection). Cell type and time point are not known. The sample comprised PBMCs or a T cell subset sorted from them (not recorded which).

This CDR3 is CASSLGRGNGYTF. The CDR3 region has the DNA TGTGCCAGCAGTTTGGGTCGGGGAAATGGCTACACCTTC. The chain links TRBV28 to TRBJ1-2; D is unclear. Per the germline V gene, CDR1 is MDHEN and CDR2 is SYDVKM. The CDR3 extends over 13 amino acids. V gave up 3 bases and J gave up 6 bases, with 11 bases separating them.